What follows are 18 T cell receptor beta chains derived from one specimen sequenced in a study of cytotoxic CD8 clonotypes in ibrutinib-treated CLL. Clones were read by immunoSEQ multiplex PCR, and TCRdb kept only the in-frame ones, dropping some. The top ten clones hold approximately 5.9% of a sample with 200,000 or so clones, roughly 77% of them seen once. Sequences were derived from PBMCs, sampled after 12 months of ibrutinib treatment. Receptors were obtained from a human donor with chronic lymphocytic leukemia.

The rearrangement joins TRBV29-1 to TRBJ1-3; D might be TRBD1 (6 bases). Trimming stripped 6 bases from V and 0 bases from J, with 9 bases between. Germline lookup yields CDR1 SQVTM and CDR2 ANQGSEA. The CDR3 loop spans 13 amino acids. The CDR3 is CSVGGNSGNTIYF. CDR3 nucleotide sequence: TGCAGCGTGGGGGGCAACTCTGGAAACACCATATATTTT. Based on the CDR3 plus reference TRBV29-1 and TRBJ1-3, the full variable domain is SAVISQKPSRDICQRGTSLTIQCQVDSQVTMMFWYRQQPGQSLTLIATANQGSEATYESGFVIDKFPISRPNLTFSTLTVSNMSPEDSSIYLCSVGGNSGNTIYFGEGSWLTVV.

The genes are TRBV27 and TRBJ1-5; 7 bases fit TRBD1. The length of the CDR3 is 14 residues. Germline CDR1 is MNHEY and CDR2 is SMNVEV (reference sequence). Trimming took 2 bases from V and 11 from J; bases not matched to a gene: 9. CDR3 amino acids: CASSLRGGVGAQHF. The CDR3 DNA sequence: TGTGCCAGCAGTTTACGAGGGGGCGTGGGAGCCCAGCATTTT.

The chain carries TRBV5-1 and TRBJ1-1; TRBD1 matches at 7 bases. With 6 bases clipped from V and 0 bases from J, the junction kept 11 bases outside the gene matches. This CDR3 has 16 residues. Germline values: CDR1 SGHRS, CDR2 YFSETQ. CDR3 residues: CASTTGDLYMNTEAFF. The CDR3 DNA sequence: TGCGCCAGCACTACAGGGGACCTTTACATGAACACTGAAGCTTTCTTT.

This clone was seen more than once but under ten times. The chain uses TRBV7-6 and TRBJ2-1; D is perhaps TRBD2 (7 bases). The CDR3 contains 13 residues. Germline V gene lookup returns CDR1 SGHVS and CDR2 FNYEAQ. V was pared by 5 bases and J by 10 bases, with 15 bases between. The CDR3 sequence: CASSPGGPREQFF. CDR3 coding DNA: TGTGCCAGCAGCCCGGGGGGCCCACGGGAGCAGTTCTTC.

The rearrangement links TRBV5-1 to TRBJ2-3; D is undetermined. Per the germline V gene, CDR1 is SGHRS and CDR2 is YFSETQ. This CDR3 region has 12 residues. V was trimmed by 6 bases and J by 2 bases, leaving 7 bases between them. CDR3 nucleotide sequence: TGCGCCAGCAAAGGAGTCACAGATACGCAGTATTTT. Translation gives CASKGVTDTQYF.

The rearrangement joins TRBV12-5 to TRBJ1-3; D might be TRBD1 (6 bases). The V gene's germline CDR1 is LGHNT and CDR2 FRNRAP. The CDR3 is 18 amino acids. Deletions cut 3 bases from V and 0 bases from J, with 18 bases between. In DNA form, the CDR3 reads TGTGCTAGTGGTTTTCGGGAGGGGGTTTTTAGCTCTGGAAACACCATATATTTT. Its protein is CASGFREGVFSSGNTIYF.

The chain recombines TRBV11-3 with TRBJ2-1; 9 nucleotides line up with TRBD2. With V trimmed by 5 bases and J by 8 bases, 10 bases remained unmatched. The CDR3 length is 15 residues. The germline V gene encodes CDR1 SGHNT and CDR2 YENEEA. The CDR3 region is CASSRGGTSSHEQFF. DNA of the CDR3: TGTGCCAGCAGCCGGGGAGGGACTAGCAGCCATGAGCAGTTCTTC.

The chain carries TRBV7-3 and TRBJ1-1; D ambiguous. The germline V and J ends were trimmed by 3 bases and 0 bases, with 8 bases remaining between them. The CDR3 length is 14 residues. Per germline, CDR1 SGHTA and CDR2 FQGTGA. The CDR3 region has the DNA TGTGCCAGCAGCTTGGGTGGCATGAACACTGAAGCTTTCTTT. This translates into CASSLGGMNTEAFF.

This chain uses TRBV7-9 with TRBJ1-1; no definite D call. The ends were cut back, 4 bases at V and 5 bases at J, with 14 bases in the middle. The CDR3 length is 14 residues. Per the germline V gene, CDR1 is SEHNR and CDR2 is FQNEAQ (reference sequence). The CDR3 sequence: CASSSPERGTEAFF. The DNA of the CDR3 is TGTGCCAGCAGCTCCCCGGAAAGAGGGACTGAAGCTTTCTTT. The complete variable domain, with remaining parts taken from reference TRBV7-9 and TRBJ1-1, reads DTGVSQNPRHKITKRGQNVTFRCDPISEHNRLYWYRQTLGQGPEFLTYFQNEAQLEKSRLLSDRFSAERPKGSFSTLEIQRTEQGDSAMYLCASSSPERGTEAFFGQGTRLTVV.

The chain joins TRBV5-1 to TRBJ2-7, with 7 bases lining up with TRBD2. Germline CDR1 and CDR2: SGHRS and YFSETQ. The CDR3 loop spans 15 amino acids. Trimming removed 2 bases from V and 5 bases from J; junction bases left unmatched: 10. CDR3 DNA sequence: TGCGCCAGCAGCTTCGCCCGGGCGGGAGTCAACGAGCAGTACTTC. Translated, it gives CASSFARAGVNEQYF.

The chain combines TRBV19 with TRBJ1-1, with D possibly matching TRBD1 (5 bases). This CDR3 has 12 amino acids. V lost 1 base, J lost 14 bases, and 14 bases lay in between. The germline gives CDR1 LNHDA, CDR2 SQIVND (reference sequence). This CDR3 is CASSIGTGTGFF. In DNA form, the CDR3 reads TGTGCCAGTAGTATAGGGACCGGGACGGGCTTCTTT.

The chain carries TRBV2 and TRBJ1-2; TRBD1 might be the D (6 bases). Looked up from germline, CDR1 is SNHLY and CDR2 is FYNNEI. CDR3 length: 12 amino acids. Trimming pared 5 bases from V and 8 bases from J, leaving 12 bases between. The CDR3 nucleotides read TGTGCCAGCAGTATACAGGGAGGCGGCTACACCTTC. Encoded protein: CASSIQGGGYTF.

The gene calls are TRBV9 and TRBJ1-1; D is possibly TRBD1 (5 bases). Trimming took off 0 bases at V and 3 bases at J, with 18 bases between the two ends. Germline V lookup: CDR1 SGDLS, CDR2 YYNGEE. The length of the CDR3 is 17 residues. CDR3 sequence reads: CASSVDRSAIGDTEAFF. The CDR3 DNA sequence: TGTGCCAGCAGCGTAGATCGGTCAGCGATAGGGGACACTGAAGCTTTCTTT.

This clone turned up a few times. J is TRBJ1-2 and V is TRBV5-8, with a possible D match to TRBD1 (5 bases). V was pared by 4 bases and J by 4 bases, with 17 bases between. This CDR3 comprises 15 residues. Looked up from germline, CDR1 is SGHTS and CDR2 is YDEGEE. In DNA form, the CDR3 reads TGTGCCAGCAGCACTATTTACCGGGGACGCTATGGCTACACCTTC. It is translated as CASSTIYRGRYGYTF.

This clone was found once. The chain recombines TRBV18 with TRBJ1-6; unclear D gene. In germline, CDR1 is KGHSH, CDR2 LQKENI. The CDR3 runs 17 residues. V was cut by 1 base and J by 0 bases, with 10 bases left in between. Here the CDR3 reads CASSPLSGSSYNSPLHF. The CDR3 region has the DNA TGTGCCAGCTCACCACTGTCTGGCAGCTCCTATAATTCACCCCTCCACTTT.

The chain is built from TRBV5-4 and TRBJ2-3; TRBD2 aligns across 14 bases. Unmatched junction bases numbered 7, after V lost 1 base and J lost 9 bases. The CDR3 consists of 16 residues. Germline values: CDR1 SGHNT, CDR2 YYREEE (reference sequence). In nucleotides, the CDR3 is TGTGCCAGCAGCTTGAGGACTAGCGGGGGGACTATAACGCAGTATTTT. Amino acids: CASSLRTSGGTITQYF.

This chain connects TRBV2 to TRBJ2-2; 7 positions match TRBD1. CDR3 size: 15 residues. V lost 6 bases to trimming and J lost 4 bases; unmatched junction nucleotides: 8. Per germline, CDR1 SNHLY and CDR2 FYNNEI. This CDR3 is CASRETGVTTGELFF. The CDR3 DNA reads TGTGCCAGCAGGGAAACAGGGGTGACCACCGGGGAGCTGTTTTTT.

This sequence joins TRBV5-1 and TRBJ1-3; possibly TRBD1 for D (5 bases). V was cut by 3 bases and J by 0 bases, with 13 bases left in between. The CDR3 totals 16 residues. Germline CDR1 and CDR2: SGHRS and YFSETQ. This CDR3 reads CASSSLGHPSGNTIYF. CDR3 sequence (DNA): TGCGCCAGCAGCTCCCTCGGACACCCCTCTGGAAACACCATATATTTT.